Presented here are 5 T cell receptor beta chains from one specimen sequenced in a study of shared clonotypes between healthy human individuals. Assay used: immunoSEQ multiplex PCR; TCRdb lists only in-frame clones, some missing. This sample has over a million clones; 70% to 80% occur once, and the top ten carry about 0.52%. What was sequenced was memory CD4+ T cells from PBMCs. Subset defined: CD45RA-negative fraction. The receptors come from a man aged 18 to 29 in good health. Some clones in this sample may be carry-over from other donors' samples.

The V call is TRBV5-1, the J call TRBJ2-7; 10 bases fit TRBD2. CDR3 size: 15 residues. J was trimmed by 5 bases and V by 4 bases; bases with no gene match: 9. Germline CDR1 SGHRS, CDR2 YFSETQ. The DNA for the CDR3 is TGCGCCAGCAGCCCGGGCCTAGCGGGAGTGGACGAGCAGTACTTC. Its translation: CASSPGLAGVDEQYF.

The gene calls are TRBV7-3 and TRBJ2-3; D is unresolved. V lost 1 base to trimming and J lost 1 base, with 12 bases between them. Germline V gene lookup returns CDR1 SGHTA and CDR2 FQGTGA. The CDR3 runs to 16 residues. The CDR3 protein is CASSLSVSIGTDTQYF. The CDR3 region has the DNA TGTGCCAGCAGCTTAAGTGTCTCTATCGGCACAGATACGCAGTATTTT.

The chain is built from TRBV7-3 and TRBJ2-3; 8 bases are a match to TRBD1. Germline V gives CDR1 SGHTA, CDR2 FQGTGA. The length of the CDR3 is 15 residues. V shed 5 bases, J shed 3 bases, and the junction held 7 bases outside the gene matches. CDR3 sequence: CASSPRGQGTDTQYF. For the CDR3, the DNA is TGTGCCAGCAGCCCCCGAGGACAGGGAACAGATACGCAGTATTTT.

In the case of this clone: Other DNA variants within this sample encode the same CDR3. V and J are TRBV7-2 and TRBJ2-7; D unclear. Germline CDR1 reads SGHTA; CDR2 reads FQGNSA. The CDR3 loop spans 13 amino acids. The germline V and J ends were trimmed by 1 base and 4 bases, with 8 bases remaining between them. In nucleotides, the CDR3 is TGTGCCAGCAGCTTAGGCCAGAATTACGAGCAGTACTTC. This encodes CASSLGQNYEQYF.

The CDR3 here is CASSFRTSGKETQYF. For the CDR3, the DNA is TGTGCCAGCAGCTTTAGGACTAGCGGTAAAGAGACCCAGTACTTC. The V and J genes are TRBV7-9 and TRBJ2-5; 10 bases fit TRBD2. Per the germline V gene, CDR1 is SEHNR and CDR2 is FQNEAQ (reference sequence). Trimming took 3 bases from V and 3 from J; bases not matched to a gene: 4. The CDR3 is made up of 15 amino acids.